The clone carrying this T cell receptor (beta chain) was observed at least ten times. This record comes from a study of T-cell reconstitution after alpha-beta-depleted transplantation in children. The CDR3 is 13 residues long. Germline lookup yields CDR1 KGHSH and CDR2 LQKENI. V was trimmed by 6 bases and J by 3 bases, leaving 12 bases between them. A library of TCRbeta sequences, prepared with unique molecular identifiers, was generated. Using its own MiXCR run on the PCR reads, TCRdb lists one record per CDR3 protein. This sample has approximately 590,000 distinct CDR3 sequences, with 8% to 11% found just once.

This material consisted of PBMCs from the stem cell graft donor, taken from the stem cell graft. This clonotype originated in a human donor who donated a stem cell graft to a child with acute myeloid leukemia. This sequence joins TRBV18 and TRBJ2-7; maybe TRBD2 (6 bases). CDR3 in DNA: TGTGCCAGCTCCCCGGGAGACAACTACGAGCAGTACTTC. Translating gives CASSPGDNYEQYF.